One sample yielded the 25 T cell receptor beta chains listed below, sequenced in a study of T cells in Graves' hyperthyroidism and ophthalmopathy. RNA transcripts provided the source from which TCR beta CDR3 regions were amplified. The TCR CDR3 first-round RT-PCR relied on the HTBI primer set. Via MiXCR, TCRdb re-called the multiplex PCR reads, giving one row per CDR3 protein. The sample shows some 760,000 distinct CDR3 sequences, approximately 14% of them seen only once. Input material: blood. The receptors originated from a woman under 30 with Graves' hyperthyroidism.

Of note for this clonotype: A much larger clone lies one base from this, so it may be a read error. This sequence joins TRBV27 and TRBJ2-7; 11 positions agree with TRBD2. CDR1 is MNHEY, CDR2 SMNVEV, per germline (reference sequence). The CDR3 totals 15 residues. V shed 11 bases, J shed 6 bases, and the junction held 15 bases outside the gene matches. DNA for the CDR3: TGTGCCGGCATATCGAGACTAGCGGGACTCGGCGAGCAGTACTTC. Translated, it gives CAGISRLAGLGEQYF.

This clonotype came up many times. The rearrangement joins TRBV27 to TRBJ2-1; 12 nucleotides agree with TRBD2. Germline lookup yields CDR1 MNHEY and CDR2 SMNVEV (reference sequence). The V segment lost 2 bases and the J segment 7 bases; nucleotides outside the gene matches: 12. The CDR3 loop spans 18 amino acids. CDR3 bases: TGTGCCAGCAGTTTAAACCTTCCTCTAGCGGGAGGGTCAAATGAGCAGTTCTTC. Protein sequence: CASSLNLPLAGGSNEQFF.

The genes are TRBV5-1 and TRBJ2-5; D remains unclear. The CDR3 length is 15 residues. Germline V gene data show CDR1 as SGHRS and CDR2 as YFSETQ. V was cut by 5 bases and J by 10 bases, with 24 bases left in between. The CDR3 region has the DNA TGCGCCAGCAGACCTAGTCAAGGACCAACAGTCCGCCAGTACTTC. As protein: CASRPSQGPTVRQYF.

The chain carries TRBV29-1 and TRBJ2-1; 13 nucleotides agree with TRBD2. The ends lost 3 bases at V and 6 bases at J; junction bases unmatched: 8. The CDR3 contains 16 residues. Looked up from germline, CDR1 is SQVTM and CDR2 is ANQGSEA. CDR3 amino acids: CSVEARGLAGSNEQFF. CDR3 nucleotide sequence: TGCAGCGTTGAGGCCAGGGGACTAGCGGGGTCCAATGAGCAGTTCTTC.

In the case of this clonotype: This may be a read error: a much more frequent sequence differs by one nucleotide. This rearrangement joins TRBV2 to TRBJ2-7; D might be TRBD2 (5 bases). The CDR3 covers 14 residues. CDR1 is SNHLY and CDR2 is FYNNEI in the germline V gene. The V gene lost 4 bases and the J gene lost 2 bases, with 12 bases spanning the gap. CDR3 sequence (DNA): TGTGCCAGCAGTGGGGCCACGGGAACCTACGAGCAGTACTTC. Protein product: CASSGATGTYEQYF.

This clonotype was counted at least ten times. The chain employs TRBV28 and TRBJ2-7; the D gene could be TRBD1 or TRBD2 (5 bases each). There are 12 residues in the CDR3. The V end lost 7 bases, the J end lost 5 bases, and 12 bases lay between the germline ends. In germline, CDR1 is MDHEN, CDR2 SYDVKM. The CDR3 nucleotides read TGTGCCAGCACAGGGACCCAACACGAGCAGTACTTC. Its protein product is CASTGTQHEQYF.

This clonotype was seen repeatedly, ten times or more. V and J are TRBV15 and TRBJ2-1; the D gene could be TRBD1 or TRBD2 (5 bases each). V was trimmed by 4 bases and J by 4 bases, leaving 14 bases between them. Germline CDR1 LNHNV, CDR2 YYDKDF (reference sequence). This CDR3 has 15 residues. The CDR3 protein is CATSKRGEGYNEQFF. Here the CDR3 DNA reads TGTGCCACCAGCAAAAGGGGAGAGGGGTACAATGAGCAGTTCTTC.

The chain links TRBV7-6 to TRBJ2-7, with a possible D match to TRBD2 (7 bases). The CDR3 contains 14 residues. Germline V lookup: CDR1 SGHVS, CDR2 FNYEAQ. Trimming shortened V by 3 bases and J by 7 bases, and 16 bases separated the two germline ends. DNA of the CDR3: TGTGCCAGCAGCTTGGGGGGGGGGGCGGGTGAGCAGTACTTC. Residues: CASSLGGGAGEQYF.

The gene calls are TRBV12-3 or TRBV12-4 and TRBJ2-3, with TRBD2 as a possible D gene (5 bases). The CDR3 is made up of 19 amino acids. The V end was cut by 6 bases, the J end by 0 bases, with 25 bases between. CDR3 coding DNA: TGTGCCAGCAGCCTCGGGGAAGGCGCGCCCTCTCTAAGCACAGATACGCAGTATTTT. Protein product: CASSLGEGAPSLSTDTQYF.

V is TRBV6-1 and J is TRBJ2-1; TRBD2 agrees at 16 bases. The CDR3 runs to 17 residues. The V gene's germline CDR1 is MNHNS and CDR2 SASEGT. V trimming: 5 bases; J trimming: 6 bases; junction bases outside the gene matches: 7. DNA of the CDR3: TGTGCCAGCAGTTGGGGGACTAGCGGGAGGGCCTCCAATGAGCAGTTCTTC. Protein sequence: CASSWGTSGRASNEQFF.

V usage is TRBV18 and J usage is TRBJ1-5, with TRBD1 matching over 11 bases. The J segment lost 2 bases and the V segment lost 3 bases, leaving 6 bases of the junction unmatched. Germline CDR1 is KGHSH and CDR2 is LQKENI. This CDR3 contains 17 residues. CDR3 DNA: TGTGCCAGCTCACCCGGACAGGGGGCGCGGGGCAATCAGCCCCAGCATTTT. Translating gives CASSPGQGARGNQPQHF.

This clonotype was detected a few times. One junction end disagrees with the germline gene, perhaps due to a read error. The rearrangement uses TRBV5-5 and TRBJ2-7, with D uncertain. The CDR3 runs to 12 residues. Germline CDR1 SGHKS, CDR2 YYEKEE (reference sequence). The CDR3 protein is CASRMSSYKQYF. The CDR3 DNA reads as TGTGCCAGCCGGATGAGCTCCTACAAGCAGTACTTC.

This clonotype was recorded at least ten times. The chain links TRBV10-3 to TRBJ2-1; 11 bases agree with TRBD2. The V gene end was trimmed by 6 bases and the J gene end by 4 bases; junction bases not matched to a gene: 2. CDR1 is ENHRY and CDR2 is SYGVKD in the germline V gene. This CDR3 has 14 residues. Written as DNA, the CDR3 is TGTGCCATCAGCGGGACTAGCGGATACAATGAGCAGTTCTTC. Translated, it gives CAISGTSGYNEQFF.

This clonotype has just a few counts. The V gene is TRBV7-2, the J gene TRBJ2-7, with D hard to call. Germline V CDR1 and CDR2: SGHTA, FQGNSA. CDR3 length equals 15 residues. Trimming shortened V by 5 bases and J by 5 bases, and 19 bases separated the two germline ends. The CDR3, as DNA: TGTGCCAGCAGCCGAGCAAGGATTCTAAACGACGAGCAGTACTTC. Translated, it gives CASSRARILNDEQYF.

This clonotype was picked up many times. In nucleotides, the CDR3 is TGCAGCGTTCCGACAGGGCCGCGGGGTGGCTACACCTTC. This codes for CSVPTGPRGGYTF. The chain recombines TRBV29-1 with TRBJ1-2; TRBD1 matches 7 bases. This CDR3 spans 13 amino acids. V was clipped by 5 bases and J by 7 bases; unmatched bases: 10. Germline assignment: CDR1 SQVTM and CDR2 ANQGSEA.

J is TRBJ2-7 and V is TRBV4-1; the match to TRBD1 covers 10 bases. CDR3 length: 16 amino acids. V gave up 3 bases and J gave up 3 bases; unmatched junction bases: 8. Germline lookup yields CDR1 MGHRA and CDR2 YSYEKL. CDR3 coding DNA: TGCGCCAGCAGCCAGGAGGACAGGGGGGGAATCTACGAGCAGTACTTC. Translating gives CASSQEDRGGIYEQYF.

This clonotype has a count of ten or more. This chain links TRBV11-2 with TRBJ2-1; possibly TRBD2 for D (6 bases). The V gene's germline CDR1 is SGHAT and CDR2 FQNNGV. V was cut by 2 bases and J by 0 bases, with 11 bases left in between. The CDR3 has 16 amino acids. The CDR3 DNA reads TGTGCCAGCAGCTTAAGAGTGGGACTCTCCTACAATGAGCAGTTCTTC. Protein product: CASSLRVGLSYNEQFF.

This clonotype was recorded a few times. The CDR3 coding sequence is TGTGCCAGCAGCCCAGGACTAGCGGGACTAACCTACGAGCAGTACTTC. This gives the protein CASSPGLAGLTYEQYF. This chain connects TRBV7-9 to TRBJ2-7; 12 bases match TRBD2. Per the germline V gene, CDR1 is SEHNR and CDR2 is FQNEAQ (reference sequence). The CDR3 covers 16 residues. J gave up 2 bases and V 5 bases, and 7 bases lay outside the gene matches.

Many counts were recorded for this clonotype. CDR3 nucleotides: TGTGCCAGCAGCTTTGTCGAGTCTAGCACAGATACGCAGTATTTT. Its protein product is CASSFVESSTDTQYF. V and J are TRBV7-9 and TRBJ2-3; D not resolved. The V end was cut by 3 bases, the J end by 0 bases, with 10 bases between. The CDR3 runs to 15 residues. Germline V gives CDR1 SEHNR, CDR2 FQNEAQ (reference sequence).

The table lists this clonotype with a count of one. The chain has TRBV19 and TRBJ2-5; D tentatively fits TRBD1 or TRBD2 (5 bases each). CDR1 and CDR2 (germline): LNHDA, SQIVND (reference sequence). The V end lost 3 bases, the J end lost 4 bases, and 15 bases lay between the germline ends. The CDR3 totals 15 residues. CDR3 bases: TGTGCCAGTAGTATGATTATGGGGACCCCAGAGACCCAGTACTTC. As protein: CASSMIMGTPETQYF.

V usage is TRBV15 and J usage is TRBJ1-4, with D uncertain. Germline V CDR1 and CDR2: LNHNV, YYDKDF (reference sequence). The V end was cut by 4 bases, the J end by 3 bases, with 0 bases between. The CDR3 covers 11 residues. The CDR3 DNA reads TGTGCCACCAGCACTAATGAAAAACTGTTTTTT. Its protein product is CATSTNEKLFF.

CDR3: CASSQGLALLFGVPNEQFF. Written as DNA, the CDR3 is TGTGCCAGCAGCCAAGGTCTTGCCCTTTTGTTCGGGGTCCCCAATGAGCAGTTCTTC. V is TRBV14 and J is TRBJ2-1; TRBD2 is a possible D gene (5 bases). The germline CDR1 and CDR2 sequences are SGHDN and FVKESK. This CDR3 region has 19 residues. V lost 1 base and J lost 6, with 25 bases in between.

This clonotype was seen ten or more times. This chain uses TRBV7-9 with TRBJ2-3; 11 bases fit TRBD1. V was clipped by 3 bases and J by 5 bases; unmatched bases: 4. This CDR3 is built from 15 residues. Germline V CDR1 and CDR2: SEHNR, FQNEAQ (reference sequence). The CDR3 DNA reads TGTGCCAGCAGCTTGGGGGACAGGGGGATAGATACGCAGTATTTT. Protein sequence: CASSLGDRGIDTQYF.

A few counts support this clonotype. The J gene is TRBJ2-1, the V gene TRBV6-1, with a weak D call TRBD2 (5 bases). The V end was cut by 6 bases, the J end by 4 bases, with 13 bases between. CDR3 size: 14 residues. Germline V lookup: CDR1 MNHNS, CDR2 SASEGT. The CDR3: CASSDSPGYNEQFF. The CDR3, as DNA: TGTGCCAGCAGCGACTCACCGGGGTACAATGAGCAGTTCTTC.

This clonotype was seen a few times. The J gene is TRBJ2-1, the V gene TRBV25-1; D is unresolved. The V end lost 6 bases, the J end lost 8 bases, and 8 bases lay between the germline ends. In germline, CDR1 is MGHDK, CDR2 SYGVNS. The CDR3 totals 11 residues. The chain's CDR3 is CASSAGDEQFF. CDR3 coding DNA: TGTGCCAGCAGCGCAGGCGATGAGCAGTTCTTC.